This T cell receptor (beta chain) was found in a study of blood T cell repertoires in COVID-19. Across the study: Researchers got acute and convalescent COVID-19 samples from the United States, Italy and Spain. The cDNA or gDNA used as material had been derived from T cells, B-cell-depleted T cells, or PBMCs.

The authors' processing: Nucleated cell counts were estimated from reference gene primer amplification. The method was immunoSEQ multiplex PCR; TCRdb's version includes in-frame clones alone and lacks a portion of them. V, J and clone size are those of that table, while D and trimming were read from the DNA. Altogether 180,000 or so clones are present, 78% being singletons, with the ten largest covering 2.8%. Per the germline V gene, CDR1 is LGHDT and CDR2 is YNNKEL (reference sequence). The V and J ends lost 5 bases and 5 bases, in that order; junction bases with no gene match: 8. This CDR3 spans 15 amino acids.

The V gene is TRBV3-1 (or the pseudogene TRBV3-2), the J gene TRBJ2-2, with TRBD2 matching over 7 bases. Sequenced input: peripheral blood. This TCR was recovered from a woman of 80 years or more with active or convalescent COVID-19. In DNA form, the CDR3 reads TGTGCCAGCAGCTCCGGACTAGTTTTGACCGGGGAGCTGTTTTTT. It encodes CASSSGLVLTGELFF.